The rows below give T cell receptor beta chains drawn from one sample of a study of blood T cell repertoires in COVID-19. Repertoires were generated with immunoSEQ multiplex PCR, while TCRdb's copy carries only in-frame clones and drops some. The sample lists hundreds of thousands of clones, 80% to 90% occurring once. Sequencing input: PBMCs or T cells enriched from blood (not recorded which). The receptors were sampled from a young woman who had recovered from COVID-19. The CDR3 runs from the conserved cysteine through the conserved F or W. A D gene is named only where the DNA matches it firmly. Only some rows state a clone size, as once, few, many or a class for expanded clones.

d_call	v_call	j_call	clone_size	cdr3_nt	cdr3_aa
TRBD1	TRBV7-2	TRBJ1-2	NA	TGTGCCAGCAGCTTAGGGACAGGGGGCTTCTATGGCTACACCTTC	CASSLGTGGFYGYTF
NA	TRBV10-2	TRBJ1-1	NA	TGCGCCAGCACGACAGGTGGGAACACTGAAGCTTTCTTT	CASTTGGNTEAFF
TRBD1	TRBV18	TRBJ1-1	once	TGTGCCAGCTCACCGGGGCAGGGGGCGCGGAACACTGAAGCTTTCTTT	CASSPGQGARNTEAFF
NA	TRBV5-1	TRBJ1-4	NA	TGCGCCAGCAGCCCAGGAAGCCAGGAAAAACTGTTTTTT	CASSPGSQEKLFF
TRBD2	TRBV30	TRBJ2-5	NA	TGTGCCTGGAGGGGAGTAGCGGGGGACCACCAAGAGACCCAGTACTTC	CAWRGVAGDHQETQYF
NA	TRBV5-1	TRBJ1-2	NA	TGCGCCAGCAGCTTGGACATGGTAGCTGACTACACCTTC	CASSLDMVADYTF
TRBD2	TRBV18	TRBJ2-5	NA	TGTGCCAGCTCACCACTACCCTGGACAGGGCAACCGGGACTAGCGACCAAAGAGACCCAGTACTTC	CASSPLPWTGQPGLATKETQYF
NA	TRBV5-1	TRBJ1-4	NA	TGCGCCAGCAGCTCTTTGCCGGGGTCGACTAATGAAAAACTGTTTTTT	CASSSLPGSTNEKLFF
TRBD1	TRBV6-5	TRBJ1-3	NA	TGTGCCAGCAGTCTCGGGACAGCCGGAAACACCATATATTTT	CASSLGTAGNTIYF
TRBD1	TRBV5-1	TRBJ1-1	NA	TGCGCCAGCAGCCCAGGGACAGTGCCGAACACTGAAGCTTTCTTT	CASSPGTVPNTEAFF
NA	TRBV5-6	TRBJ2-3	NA	TGTGCCAGCAGCTCGGACTATGGCACAGATACGCAGTATTTT	CASSSDYGTDTQYF
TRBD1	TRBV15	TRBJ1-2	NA	TGTGCCACCAGCAGGGGGGACAGAAACTATGGCTACACCTTC	CATSRGDRNYGYTF
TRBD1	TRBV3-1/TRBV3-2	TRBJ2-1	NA	TGTGCCAGCAGCCAAGGGACAGGGCGAAATGAGCAGTTCTTC	CASSQGTGRNEQFF
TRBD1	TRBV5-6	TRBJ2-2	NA	TGTGCCAGCAGCCTGTGGGACAGGGCAACCGGGGAGCTGTTTTTT	CASSLWDRATGELFF
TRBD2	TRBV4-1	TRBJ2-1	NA	TGCGCCAGCGGCTGGACTAGCGGGGGCTCCACTGAGCAGTTCTTC	CASGWTSGGSTEQFF
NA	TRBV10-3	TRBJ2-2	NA	TGTGCCATCAGTGAGTTACGGGTCTTAAGCGGGGAGCTGTTTTTT	CAISELRVLSGELFF
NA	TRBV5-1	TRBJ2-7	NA	TGCGCCAGCAGCTTGGATGGGAGCTCCTACGAGCAGTACTTC	CASSLDGSSYEQYF
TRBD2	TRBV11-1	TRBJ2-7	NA	TGTGCCAGCAGCTTAGAAGCGGGGGCCTACGAGCAGTACTTC	CASSLEAGAYEQYF
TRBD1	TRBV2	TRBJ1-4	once	TGTGCCAGCAGGTTTACAGGGGGCCTGGCAACTAATGAAAAACTGTTTTTT	CASRFTGGLATNEKLFF
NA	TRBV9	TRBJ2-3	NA	TGTGCCAGCAGCGTAGCTCGAAGGGGATACGGTACGCAGTATTTT	CASSVARRGYGTQYF
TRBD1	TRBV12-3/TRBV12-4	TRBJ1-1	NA	TGTGCCAGCAGTACAGGGGGCGGCACTGAAGCTTTCTTT	CASSTGGGTEAFF
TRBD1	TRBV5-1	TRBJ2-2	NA	TGCGCCAGCAGCTTTGGACAGGGTACCACCGGGGAGCTGTTTTTT	CASSFGQGTTGELFF
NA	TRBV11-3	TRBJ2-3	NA	TGTGCCAGCAGCTTAGAAGGCGGGATGGGAGATACGCAGTATTTT	CASSLEGGMGDTQYF
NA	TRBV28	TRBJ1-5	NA	TGTGCCAGCGGCTGGGGGGGGAGCGATCAGCCCCAGCATTTT	CASGWGGSDQPQHF
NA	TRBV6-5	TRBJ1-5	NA	TGTGCCAGCAGAGAGGGACTGAACAATCAGCCCCAGCATTTT	CASREGLNNQPQHF
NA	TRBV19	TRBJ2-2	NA	TGTGCCACCCACCAAGGGGCCCGGGCCGGGGAGCTGTTTTTT	CATHQGARAGELFF
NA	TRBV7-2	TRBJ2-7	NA	TGTGCCAGCAGATCTCGGCGGGGCACCTACGAGCAGTACTTC	CASRSRRGTYEQYF
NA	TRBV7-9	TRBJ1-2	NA	TGTGCCAGCAGCTTAAGCAACTATGGCTACACCTTC	CASSLSNYGYTF
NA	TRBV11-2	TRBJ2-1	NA	TGTGCCAGCAGCTTAATCTCGGAGCAATTCTTC	CASSLISEQFF
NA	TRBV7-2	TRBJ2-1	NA	TGTGCCAGCAGCTTAGAGGCGGGGAATGAGCAGTTCTTC	CASSLEAGNEQFF
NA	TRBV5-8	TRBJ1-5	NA	TGTGCCAGCAGCCCGGGGGGGGTCCAGCCCCAGCATTTT	CASSPGGVQPQHF
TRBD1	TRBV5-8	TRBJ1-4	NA	TGTGCCAGCAGCTTTTCGGGACAGGGTTATGAAAAACTGTTTTTT	CASSFSGQGYEKLFF
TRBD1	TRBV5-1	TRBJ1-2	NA	TGCGCCAGCAGCCCCAAGCAGGGGGCGGAGGGCTACACCTTC	CASSPKQGAEGYTF
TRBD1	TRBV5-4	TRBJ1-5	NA	TGTGCCAGCAGCTTCGTCGTGGGACAGGGGAACAATCAGCCCCAGCATTTT	CASSFVVGQGNNQPQHF
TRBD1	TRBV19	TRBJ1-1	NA	TGTGCCAGTAGTATAAGAGGGGGCGCCACTGAAGCTTTCTTT	CASSIRGGATEAFF
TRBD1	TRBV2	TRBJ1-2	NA	TGTGCCAGCAGTGTTAGGAGGGACAGCGATGGCTACACCTTC	CASSVRRDSDGYTF
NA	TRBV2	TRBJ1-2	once	TGTGCCAGCTCCCGAGGGTCGGACCTTTATGGCTACACCTTC	CASSRGSDLYGYTF
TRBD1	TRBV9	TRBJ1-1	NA	TGTGCCAGCAGCGCGACAGGGGTGAACACTGAAGCTTTCTTT	CASSATGVNTEAFF